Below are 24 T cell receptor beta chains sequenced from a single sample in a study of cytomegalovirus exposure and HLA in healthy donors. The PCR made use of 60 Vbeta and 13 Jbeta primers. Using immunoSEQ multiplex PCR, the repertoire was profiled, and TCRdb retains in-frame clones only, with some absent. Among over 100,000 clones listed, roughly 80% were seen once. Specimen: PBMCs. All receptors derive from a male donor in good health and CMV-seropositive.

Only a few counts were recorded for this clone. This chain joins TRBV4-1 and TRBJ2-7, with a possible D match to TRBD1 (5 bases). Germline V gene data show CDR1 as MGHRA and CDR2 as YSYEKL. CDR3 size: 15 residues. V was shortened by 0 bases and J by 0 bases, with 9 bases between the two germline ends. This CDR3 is CASSQDRGSSYEQYF. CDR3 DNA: TGCGCCAGCAGCCAAGATAGGGGTAGCTCCTACGAGCAGTACTTC.

The CDR3 DNA sequence: TGTGCCAGCTCACCACCGGCGACAGGCCCGGCCGGGGAGCTGTTTTTT. This translates into CASSPPATGPAGELFF. The rearrangement links TRBV18 to TRBJ2-2, with D tentatively TRBD1 (6 bases). Germline CDR1 is KGHSH and CDR2 is LQKENI. The V end lost 0 bases, the J end lost 6 bases, and 14 bases lay between the germline ends. This CDR3 has 16 amino acids. The entire variable domain, with the rest obtained from reference TRBV18 and TRBJ2-2, is as follows: NAGVMQNPRHLVRRRGQEARLRCSPMKGHSHVYWYRQLPEEGLKFMVYLQKENIIDESGMPKERFSAEFPKEGPSILRIQQVVRGDSAAYFCASSPPATGPAGELFFGEGSRLTVL.

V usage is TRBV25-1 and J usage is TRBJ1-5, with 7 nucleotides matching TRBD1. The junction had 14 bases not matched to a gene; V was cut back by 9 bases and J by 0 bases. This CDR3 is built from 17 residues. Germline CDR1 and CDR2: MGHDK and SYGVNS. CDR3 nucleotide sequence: TGTGCCAGGGAGTGGACAGGAACTAACCTTAGCAATCAGCCCCAGCATTTT. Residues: CAREWTGTNLSNQPQHF.

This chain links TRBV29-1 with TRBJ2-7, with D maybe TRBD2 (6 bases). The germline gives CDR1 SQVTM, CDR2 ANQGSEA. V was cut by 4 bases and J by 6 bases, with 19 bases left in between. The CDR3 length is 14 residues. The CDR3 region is CSVVLSWGGGEQYF. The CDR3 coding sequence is TGCAGCGTTGTCCTAAGCTGGGGAGGAGGCGAGCAGTACTTC.

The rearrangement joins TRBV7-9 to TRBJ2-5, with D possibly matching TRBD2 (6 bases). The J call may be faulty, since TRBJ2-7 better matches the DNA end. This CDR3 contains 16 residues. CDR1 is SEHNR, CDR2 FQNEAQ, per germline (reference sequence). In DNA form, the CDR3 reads TGTGCCAGCAGCTTCCCAGCGGGCCTCAGTTCCTACGAGCAGTACTTC. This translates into CASSFPAGLSSYEQYF.

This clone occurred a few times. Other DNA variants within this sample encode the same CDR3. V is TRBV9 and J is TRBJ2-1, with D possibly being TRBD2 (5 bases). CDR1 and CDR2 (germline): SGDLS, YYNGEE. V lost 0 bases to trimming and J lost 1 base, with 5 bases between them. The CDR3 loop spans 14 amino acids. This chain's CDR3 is CASSVGTSYNEQFF. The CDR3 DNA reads TGTGCCAGCAGCGTAGGGACTTCCTACAATGAGCAGTTCTTC.

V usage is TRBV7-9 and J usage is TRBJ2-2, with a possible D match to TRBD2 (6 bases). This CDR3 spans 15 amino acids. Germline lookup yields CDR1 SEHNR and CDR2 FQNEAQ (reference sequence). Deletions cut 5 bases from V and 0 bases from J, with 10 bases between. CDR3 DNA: TGTGCCAGCAGCACCGGGACTCCGAACACCGGGGAGCTGTTTTTT. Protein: CASSTGTPNTGELFF. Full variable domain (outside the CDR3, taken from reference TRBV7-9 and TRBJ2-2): DTGVSQNPRHKITKRGQNVTFRCDPISEHNRLYWYRQTLGQGPEFLTYFQNEAQLEKSRLLSDRFSAERPKGSFSTLEIQRTEQGDSAMYLCASSTGTPNTGELFFGEGSRLTVL.

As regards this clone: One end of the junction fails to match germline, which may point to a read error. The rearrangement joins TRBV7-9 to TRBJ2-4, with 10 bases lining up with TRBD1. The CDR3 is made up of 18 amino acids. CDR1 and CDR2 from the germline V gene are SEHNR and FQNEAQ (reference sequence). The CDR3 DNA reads TGTTCCAGCAGCAGGGGGACAGGGGCCGTTTTAGCCAAAAACAGTCAGTACTTC. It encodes CSSSRGTGAVLAKNSQYF.

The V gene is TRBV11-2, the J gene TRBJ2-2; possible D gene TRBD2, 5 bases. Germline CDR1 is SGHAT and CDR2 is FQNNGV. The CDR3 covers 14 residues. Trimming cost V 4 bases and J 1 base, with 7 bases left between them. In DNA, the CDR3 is TGTGCCAGCAGCTGGACTCTGAACACCGGGGAGCTGTTTTTT. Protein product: CASSWTLNTGELFF.

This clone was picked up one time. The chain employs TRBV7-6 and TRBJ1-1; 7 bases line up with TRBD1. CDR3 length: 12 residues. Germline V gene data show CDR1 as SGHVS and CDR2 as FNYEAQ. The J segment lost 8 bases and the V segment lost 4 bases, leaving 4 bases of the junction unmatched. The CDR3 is CASSSQTGEAFF. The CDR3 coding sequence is TGTGCCAGCAGCTCGCAGACAGGGGAAGCTTTCTTT.

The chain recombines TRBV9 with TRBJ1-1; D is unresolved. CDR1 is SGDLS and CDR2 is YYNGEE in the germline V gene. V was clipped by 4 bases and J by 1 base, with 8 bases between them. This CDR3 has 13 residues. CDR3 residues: CASSSQRNTEAFF. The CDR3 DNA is TGTGCCAGCAGCTCACAGAGGAACACTGAAGCTTTCTTT.

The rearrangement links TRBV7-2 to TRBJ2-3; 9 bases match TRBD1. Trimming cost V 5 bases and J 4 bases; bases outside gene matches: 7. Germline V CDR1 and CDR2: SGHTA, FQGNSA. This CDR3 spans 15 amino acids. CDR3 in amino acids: CASSRNRGPADTQYF. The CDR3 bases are TGTGCCAGCAGCCGGAACAGGGGGCCGGCAGATACGCAGTATTTT.

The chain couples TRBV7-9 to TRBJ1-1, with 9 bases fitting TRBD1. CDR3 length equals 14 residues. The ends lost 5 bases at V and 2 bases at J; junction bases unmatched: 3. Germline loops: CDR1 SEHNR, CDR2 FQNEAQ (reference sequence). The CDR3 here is CASSQGQGNTEAFF. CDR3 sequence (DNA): TGTGCCAGCAGCCAGGGACAGGGTAACACTGAAGCTTTCTTT. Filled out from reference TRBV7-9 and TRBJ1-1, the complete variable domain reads DTGVSQNPRHKITKRGQNVTFRCDPISEHNRLYWYRQTLGQGPEFLTYFQNEAQLEKSRLLSDRFSAERPKGSFSTLEIQRTEQGDSAMYLCASSQGQGNTEAFFGQGTRLTVV.

CDR3 sequence (DNA): TGTGCCAGCAGCCCGGGGAGAGCCTCAGATACGCAGTATTTT. This translates into CASSPGRASDTQYF. The gene calls are TRBV7-2 and TRBJ2-3, with a possible D match to TRBD2 (5 bases). The CDR3 is made up of 14 amino acids. Per the germline V gene, CDR1 is SGHTA and CDR2 is FQGNSA. V dropped 5 bases and J dropped 4 bases, with 13 bases sitting between them. Full variable domain (missing parts from reference TRBV7-2 and TRBJ2-3): GAGVSQSPSNKVTEKGKDVELRCDPISGHTALYWYRQSLGQGLEFLIYFQGNSAPDKSGLPSDRFSAERTGGSVSTLTIQRTQQEDSAVYLCASSPGRASDTQYFGPGTRLTVL.

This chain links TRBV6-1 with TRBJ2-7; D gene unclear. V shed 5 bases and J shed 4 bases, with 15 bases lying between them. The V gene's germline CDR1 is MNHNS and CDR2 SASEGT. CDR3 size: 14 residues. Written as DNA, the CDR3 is TGTGCCAGCAGTCCTGATCCTGGGCCTTACGAGCAGTACTTC. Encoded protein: CASSPDPGPYEQYF.

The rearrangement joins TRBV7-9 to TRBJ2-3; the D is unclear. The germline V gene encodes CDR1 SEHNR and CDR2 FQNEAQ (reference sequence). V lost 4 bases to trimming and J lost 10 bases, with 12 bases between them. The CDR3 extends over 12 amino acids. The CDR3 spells CASSSTSGPQYF. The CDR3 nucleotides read TGTGCCAGCAGCTCCACCTCGGGTCCGCAGTATTTT.

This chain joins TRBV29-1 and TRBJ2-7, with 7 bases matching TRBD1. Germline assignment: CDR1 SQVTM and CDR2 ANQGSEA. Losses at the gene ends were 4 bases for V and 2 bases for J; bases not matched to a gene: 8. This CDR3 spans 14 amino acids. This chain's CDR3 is CSVVHRDRPYEQYF. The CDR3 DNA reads TGCAGCGTTGTCCATCGGGACAGACCCTACGAGCAGTACTTC.

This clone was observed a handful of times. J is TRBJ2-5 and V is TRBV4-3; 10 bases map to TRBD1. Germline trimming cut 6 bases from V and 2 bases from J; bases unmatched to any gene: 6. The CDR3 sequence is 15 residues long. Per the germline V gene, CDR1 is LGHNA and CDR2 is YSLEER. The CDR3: CASRPKDRGQETQYF. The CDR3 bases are TGCGCCAGCAGGCCCAAGGACAGGGGGCAAGAGACCCAGTACTTC.

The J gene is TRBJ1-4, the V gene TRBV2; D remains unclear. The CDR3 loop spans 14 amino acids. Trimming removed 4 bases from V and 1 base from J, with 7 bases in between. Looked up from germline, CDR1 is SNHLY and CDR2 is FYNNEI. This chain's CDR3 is CASSGHRTNEKLFF. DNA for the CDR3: TGTGCCAGCAGTGGACACCGAACTAATGAAAAACTGTTTTTT.

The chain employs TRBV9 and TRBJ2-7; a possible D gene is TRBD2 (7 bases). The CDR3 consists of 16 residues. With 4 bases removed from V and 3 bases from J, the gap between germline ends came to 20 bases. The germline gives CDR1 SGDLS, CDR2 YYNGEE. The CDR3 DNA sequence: TGTGCCAGCAGCCCCGGGGGGCAGGGGAGTCGCTACGAGCAGTACTTC. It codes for CASSPGGQGSRYEQYF.

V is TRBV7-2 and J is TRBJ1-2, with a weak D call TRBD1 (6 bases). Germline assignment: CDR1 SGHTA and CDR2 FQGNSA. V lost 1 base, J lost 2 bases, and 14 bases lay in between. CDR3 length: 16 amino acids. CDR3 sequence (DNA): TGTGCCAGCAGCTTAGGATTAGGGGGGGTGAACTATGGCTACACCTTC. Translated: CASSLGLGGVNYGYTF.

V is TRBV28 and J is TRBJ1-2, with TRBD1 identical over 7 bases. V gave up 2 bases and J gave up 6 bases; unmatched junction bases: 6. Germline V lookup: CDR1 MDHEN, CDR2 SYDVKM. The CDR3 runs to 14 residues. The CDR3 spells CASSLETGINGYTF. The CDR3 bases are TGTGCCAGCAGTTTAGAGACAGGGATAAATGGCTACACCTTC.

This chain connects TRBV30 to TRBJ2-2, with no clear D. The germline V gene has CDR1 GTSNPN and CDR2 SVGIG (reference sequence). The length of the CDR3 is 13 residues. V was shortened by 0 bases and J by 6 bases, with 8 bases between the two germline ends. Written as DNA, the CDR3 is TGTGCCTGGAGTGTAGCATCCCCCGGGGAGCTGTTTTTT. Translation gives CAWSVASPGELFF.

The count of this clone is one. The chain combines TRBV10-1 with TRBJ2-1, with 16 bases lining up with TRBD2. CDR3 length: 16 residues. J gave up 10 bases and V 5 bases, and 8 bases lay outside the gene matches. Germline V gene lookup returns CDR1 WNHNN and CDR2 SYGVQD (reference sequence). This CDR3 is CASSRQGLAGGREQFF. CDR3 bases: TGCGCCAGCAGTAGACAGGGACTAGCGGGAGGGAGGGAGCAGTTCTTC.